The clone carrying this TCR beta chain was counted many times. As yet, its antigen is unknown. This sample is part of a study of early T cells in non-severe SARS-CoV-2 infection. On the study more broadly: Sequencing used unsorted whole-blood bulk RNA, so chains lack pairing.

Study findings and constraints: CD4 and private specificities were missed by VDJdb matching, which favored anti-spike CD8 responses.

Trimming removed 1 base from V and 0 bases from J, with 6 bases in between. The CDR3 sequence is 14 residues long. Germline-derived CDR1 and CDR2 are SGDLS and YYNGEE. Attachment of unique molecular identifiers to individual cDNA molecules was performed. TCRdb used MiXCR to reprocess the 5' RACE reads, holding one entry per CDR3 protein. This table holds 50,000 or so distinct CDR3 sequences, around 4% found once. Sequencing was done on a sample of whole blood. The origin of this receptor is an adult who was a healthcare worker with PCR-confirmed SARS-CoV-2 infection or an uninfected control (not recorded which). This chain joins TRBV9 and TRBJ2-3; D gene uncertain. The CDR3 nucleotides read TGTGCCAGCAGCGTACTCGCCAGCACAGATACGCAGTATTTT. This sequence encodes CASSVLASTDTQYF.